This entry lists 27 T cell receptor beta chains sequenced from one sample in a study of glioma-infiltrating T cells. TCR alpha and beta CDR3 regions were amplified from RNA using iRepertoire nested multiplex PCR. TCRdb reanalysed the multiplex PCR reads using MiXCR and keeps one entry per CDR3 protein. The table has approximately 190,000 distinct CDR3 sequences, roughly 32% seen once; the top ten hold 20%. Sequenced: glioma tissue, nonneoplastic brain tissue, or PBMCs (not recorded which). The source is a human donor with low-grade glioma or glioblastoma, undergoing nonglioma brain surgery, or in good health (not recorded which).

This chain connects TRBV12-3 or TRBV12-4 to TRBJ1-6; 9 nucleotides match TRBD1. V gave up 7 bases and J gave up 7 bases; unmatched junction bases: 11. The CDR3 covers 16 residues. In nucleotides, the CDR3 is TGTGCCAGCACCTTTAGGACCGGGACAGGGAATTCACCCCTCCACTTT. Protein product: CASTFRTGTGNSPLHF.

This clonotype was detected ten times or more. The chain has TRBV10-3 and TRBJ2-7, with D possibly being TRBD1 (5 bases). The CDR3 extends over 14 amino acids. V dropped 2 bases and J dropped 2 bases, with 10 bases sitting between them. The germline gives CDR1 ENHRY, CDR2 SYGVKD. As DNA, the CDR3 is TGTGCCATCAGTGAGGCAGGGAATCCCTACGAGCAGTACTTC. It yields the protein CAISEAGNPYEQYF.

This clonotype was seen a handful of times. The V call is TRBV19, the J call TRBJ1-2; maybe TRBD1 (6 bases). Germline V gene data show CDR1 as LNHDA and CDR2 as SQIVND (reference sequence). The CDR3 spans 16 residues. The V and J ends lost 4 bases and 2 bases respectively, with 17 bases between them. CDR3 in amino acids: CASSNSLGASNYGYTF. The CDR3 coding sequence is TGTGCCAGTAGTAACTCTCTGGGGGCCTCGAACTATGGCTACACCTTC.

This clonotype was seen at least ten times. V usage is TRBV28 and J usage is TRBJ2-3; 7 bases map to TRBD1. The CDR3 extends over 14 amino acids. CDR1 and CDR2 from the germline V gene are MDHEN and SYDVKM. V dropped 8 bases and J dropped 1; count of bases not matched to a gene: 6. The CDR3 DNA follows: TGTGCCAGCGGCCCCCAGGGGGGCACAGATACGCAGTATTTT. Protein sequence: CASGPQGGTDTQYF.

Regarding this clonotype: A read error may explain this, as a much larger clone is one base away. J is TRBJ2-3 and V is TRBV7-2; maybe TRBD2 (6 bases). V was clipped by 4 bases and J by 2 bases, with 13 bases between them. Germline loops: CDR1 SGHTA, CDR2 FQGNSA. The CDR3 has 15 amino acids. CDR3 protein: CASSSFGLTTDTQYF. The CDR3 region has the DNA TGTGCCAGCAGCTCTTTCGGACTAACCACAGATACGCAGTATTTT.

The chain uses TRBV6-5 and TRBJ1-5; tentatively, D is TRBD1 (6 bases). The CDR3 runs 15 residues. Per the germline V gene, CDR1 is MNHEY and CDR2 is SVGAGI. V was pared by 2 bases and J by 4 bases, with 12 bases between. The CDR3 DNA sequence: TGTGCCAGCAGTTACGGACAGTTGCTTAATCAGCCCCAGCATTTT. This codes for CASSYGQLLNQPQHF.

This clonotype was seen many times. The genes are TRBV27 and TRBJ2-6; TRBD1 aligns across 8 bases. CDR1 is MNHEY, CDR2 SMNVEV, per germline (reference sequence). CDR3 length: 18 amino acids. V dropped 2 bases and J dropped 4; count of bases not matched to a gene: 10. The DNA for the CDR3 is TGTGCCAGCAGTTTACTCCAGGGGGCGCGATACGGGGCCAACGTCCTGACTTTC. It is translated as CASSLLQGARYGANVLTF.

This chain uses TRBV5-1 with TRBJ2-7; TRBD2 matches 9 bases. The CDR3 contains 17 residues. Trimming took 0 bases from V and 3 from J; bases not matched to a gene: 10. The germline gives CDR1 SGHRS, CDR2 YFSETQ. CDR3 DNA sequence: TGCGCCAGCAGCTTGGCCGGCCTAGCGGGAACCGTCTACGAGCAGTACTTC. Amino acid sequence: CASSLAGLAGTVYEQYF.

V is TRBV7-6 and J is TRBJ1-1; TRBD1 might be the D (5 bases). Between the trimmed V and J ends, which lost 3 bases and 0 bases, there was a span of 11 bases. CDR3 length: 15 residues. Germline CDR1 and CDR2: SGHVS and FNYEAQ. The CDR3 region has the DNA TGTGCCAGCAGCTTTGGCCAGGACATGAACACTGAAGCTTTCTTT. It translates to CASSFGQDMNTEAFF.

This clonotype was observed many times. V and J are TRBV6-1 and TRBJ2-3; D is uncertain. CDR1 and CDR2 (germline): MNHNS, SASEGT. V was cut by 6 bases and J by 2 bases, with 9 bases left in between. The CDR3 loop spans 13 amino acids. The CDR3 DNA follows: TGTGCCAGCAGCCAAGTCAACACAGATACGCAGTATTTT. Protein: CASSQVNTDTQYF.

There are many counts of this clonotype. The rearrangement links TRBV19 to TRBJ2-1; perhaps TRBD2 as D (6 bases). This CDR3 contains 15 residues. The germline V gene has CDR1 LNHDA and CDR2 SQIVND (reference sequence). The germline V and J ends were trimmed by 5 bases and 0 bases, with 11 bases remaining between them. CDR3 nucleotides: TGTGCCAGTAGTCACGGGGGACGCTCCTACAATGAGCAGTTCTTC. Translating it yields CASSHGGRSYNEQFF.

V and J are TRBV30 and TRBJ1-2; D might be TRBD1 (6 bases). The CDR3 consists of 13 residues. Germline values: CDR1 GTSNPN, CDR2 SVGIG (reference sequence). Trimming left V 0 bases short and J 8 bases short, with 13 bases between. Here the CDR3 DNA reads TGTGCCTGGAGTGTTTATGGGGGCGACGGCTACACCTTC. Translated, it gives CAWSVYGGDGYTF.

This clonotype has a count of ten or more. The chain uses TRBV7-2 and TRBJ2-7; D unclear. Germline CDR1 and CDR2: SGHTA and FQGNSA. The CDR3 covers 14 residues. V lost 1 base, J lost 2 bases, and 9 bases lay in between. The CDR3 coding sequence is TGTGCCAGCAGCTTAGAGGTGGGAACCTACGAGCAGTACTTC. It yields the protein CASSLEVGTYEQYF.

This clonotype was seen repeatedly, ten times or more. The CDR3, as DNA: TGTGCCAGCAGCTTGGGGACTAGCGGGAGGGATGAGCAGTTCTTC. It codes for CASSLGTSGRDEQFF. V gene TRBV5-8 combines with J gene TRBJ2-1, with 15 bases lining up with TRBD2. V dropped 0 bases and J dropped 8; count of bases not matched to a gene: 0. The CDR3 totals 15 residues. Germline V gene lookup returns CDR1 SGHTS and CDR2 YDEGEE.

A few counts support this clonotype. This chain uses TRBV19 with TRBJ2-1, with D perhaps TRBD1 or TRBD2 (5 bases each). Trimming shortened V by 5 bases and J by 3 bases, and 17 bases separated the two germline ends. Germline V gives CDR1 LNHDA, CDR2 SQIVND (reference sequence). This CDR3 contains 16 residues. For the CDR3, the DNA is TGTGCCAGTAGTCCCAGGGTAGCGTCATTCTACAATGAGCAGTTCTTC. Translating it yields CASSPRVASFYNEQFF.

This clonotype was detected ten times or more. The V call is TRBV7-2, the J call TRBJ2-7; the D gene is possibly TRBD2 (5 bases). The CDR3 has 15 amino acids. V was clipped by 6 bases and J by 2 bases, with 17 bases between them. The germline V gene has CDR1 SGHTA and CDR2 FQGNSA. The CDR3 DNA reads TGTGCCAGCAGTAGACGCCACGACTACACCTACGAGCAGTACTTC. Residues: CASSRRHDYTYEQYF. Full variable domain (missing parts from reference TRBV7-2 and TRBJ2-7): GAGVSQSPSNKVTEKGKDVELRCDPISGHTALYWYRQSLGQGLEFLIYFQGNSAPDKSGLPSDRFSAERTGGSVSTLTIQRTQQEDSAVYLCASSRRHDYTYEQYFGPGTRLTVT.

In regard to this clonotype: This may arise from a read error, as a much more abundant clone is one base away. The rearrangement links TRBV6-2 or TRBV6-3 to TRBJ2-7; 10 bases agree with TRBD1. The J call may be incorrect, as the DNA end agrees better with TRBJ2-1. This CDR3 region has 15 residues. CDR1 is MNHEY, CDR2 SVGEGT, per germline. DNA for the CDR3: TGTGCCAGCAGTTACCGGGACAGGGGAGGGGATAAGCAGTTCTTC. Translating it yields CASSYRDRGGDKQFF.

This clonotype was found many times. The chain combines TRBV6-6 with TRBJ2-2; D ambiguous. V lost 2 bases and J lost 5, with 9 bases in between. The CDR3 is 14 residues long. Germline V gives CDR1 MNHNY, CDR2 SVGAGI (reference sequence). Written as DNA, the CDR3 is TGTGCCAGCAGTTACCCTTCCGGTACCGGGGAGCTGTTTTTT. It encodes CASSYPSGTGELFF.

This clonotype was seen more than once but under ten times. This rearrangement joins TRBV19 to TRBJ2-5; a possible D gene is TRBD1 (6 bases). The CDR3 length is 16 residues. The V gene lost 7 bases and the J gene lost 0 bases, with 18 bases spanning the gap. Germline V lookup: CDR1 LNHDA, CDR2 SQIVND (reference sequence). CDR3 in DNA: TGTGCCAGTAAGTCCCGCTGGGGACACTACCAAGAGACCCAGTACTTC. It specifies CASKSRWGHYQETQYF. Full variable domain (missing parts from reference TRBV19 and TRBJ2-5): DGGITQSPKYLFRKEGQNVTLSCEQNLNHDAMYWYRQDPGQGLRLIYYSQIVNDFQKGDIAEGYSVSREKKESFPLTVTSAQKNPTAFYLCASKSRWGHYQETQYFGPGTRLLVL.

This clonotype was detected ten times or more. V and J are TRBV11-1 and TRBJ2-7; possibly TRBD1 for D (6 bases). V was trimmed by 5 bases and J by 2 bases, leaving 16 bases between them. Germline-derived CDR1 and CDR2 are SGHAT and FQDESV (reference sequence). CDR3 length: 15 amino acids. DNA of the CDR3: TGTGCCAGCAGCACCGTGACAGGAGCTCCCTACGAGCAGTACTTC. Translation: CASSTVTGAPYEQYF.

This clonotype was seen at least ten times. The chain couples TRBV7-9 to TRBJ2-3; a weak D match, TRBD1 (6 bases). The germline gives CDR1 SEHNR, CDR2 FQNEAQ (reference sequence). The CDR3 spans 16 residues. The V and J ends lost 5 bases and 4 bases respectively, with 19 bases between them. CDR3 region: CASSLPGASPSDTQYF. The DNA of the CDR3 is TGTGCCAGCAGCCTCCCAGGGGCCTCCCCATCAGATACGCAGTATTTT.

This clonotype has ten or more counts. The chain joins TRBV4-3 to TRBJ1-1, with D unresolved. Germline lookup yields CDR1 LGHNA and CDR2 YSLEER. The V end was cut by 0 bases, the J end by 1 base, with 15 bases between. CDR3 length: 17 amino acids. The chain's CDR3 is CASSQDAMAVRNTEAFF. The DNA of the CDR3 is TGCGCCAGCAGCCAAGATGCTATGGCAGTGAGGAACACTGAAGCTTTCTTT.

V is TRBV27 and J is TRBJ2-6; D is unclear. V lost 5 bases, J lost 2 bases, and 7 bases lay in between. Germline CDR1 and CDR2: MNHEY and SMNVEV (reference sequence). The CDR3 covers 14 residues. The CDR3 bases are TGTGCCAGCAGTCTCGCAGCTGGGGCCAACGTCCTGACTTTC. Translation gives CASSLAAGANVLTF. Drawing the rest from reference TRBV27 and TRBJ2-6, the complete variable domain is EAQVTQNPRYLITVTGKKLTVTCSQNMNHEYMSWYRQDPGLGLRQIYYSMNVEVTDKGDVPEGYKVSRKEKRNFPLILESPSPNQTSLYFCASSLAAGANVLTFGAGSRLTVL.

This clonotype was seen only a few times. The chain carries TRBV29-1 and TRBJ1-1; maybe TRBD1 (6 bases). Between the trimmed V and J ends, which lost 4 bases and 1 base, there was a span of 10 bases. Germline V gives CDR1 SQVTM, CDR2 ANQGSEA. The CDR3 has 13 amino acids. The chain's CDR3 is CSVGGGANTEAFF. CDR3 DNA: TGCAGCGTTGGGGGGGGGGCGAACACTGAAGCTTTCTTT.

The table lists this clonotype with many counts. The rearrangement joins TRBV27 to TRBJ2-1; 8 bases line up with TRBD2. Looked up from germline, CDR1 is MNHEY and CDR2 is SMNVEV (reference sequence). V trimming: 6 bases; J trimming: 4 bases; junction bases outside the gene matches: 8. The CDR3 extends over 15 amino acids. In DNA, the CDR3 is TGTGCCAGCAGCCGGGACACGGGGGGGTACAATGAGCAGTTCTTC. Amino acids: CASSRDTGGYNEQFF.

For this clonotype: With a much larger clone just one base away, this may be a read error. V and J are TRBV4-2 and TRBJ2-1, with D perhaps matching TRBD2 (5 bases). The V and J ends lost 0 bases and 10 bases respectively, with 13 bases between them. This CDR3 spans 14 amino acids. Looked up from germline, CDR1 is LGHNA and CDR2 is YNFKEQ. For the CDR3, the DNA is TGTGCCAGCAGCCAAGAGTTAAGGACTGGGGAGCAGTTCTTC. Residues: CASSQELRTGEQFF.

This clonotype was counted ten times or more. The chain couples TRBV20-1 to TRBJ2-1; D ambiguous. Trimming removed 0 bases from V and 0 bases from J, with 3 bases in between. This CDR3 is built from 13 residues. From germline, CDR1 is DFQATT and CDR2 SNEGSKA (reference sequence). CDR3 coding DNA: TGCAGTGCTAGAGAAAGCTCCTACAATGAGCAGTTCTTC. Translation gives CSARESSYNEQFF.